One sample yielded the 18 T cell receptor beta chains listed below, sequenced in a study of blood T cell repertoires in COVID-19. Sequenced by immunoSEQ multiplex PCR; TCRdb stores in-frame clones only, minus some. The table includes 65,000 or so clones, more than 75% detected once. Sequencing input: peripheral blood. Receptor source: a woman between 70 and 85 years old with acute or convalescent COVID-19.

The V gene is TRBV5-1, the J gene TRBJ2-5; TRBD2 matches at 10 bases. V shed 4 bases and J 2 bases; nucleotides not matched to a gene: 8. Germline-derived CDR1 and CDR2 are SGHRS and YFSETQ. The CDR3 loop spans 16 amino acids. Here the CDR3 DNA reads TGCGCCAGCAGCCGAGGACTAGCGGAAATACAAGAGACCCAGTACTTC. Amino acid sequence: CASSRGLAEIQETQYF.

This clone has a single count. The J gene is TRBJ1-4, the V gene TRBV6-5, with TRBD1 identical over 8 bases. Unmatched junction bases numbered 6, after V lost 2 bases and J lost 7 bases. The CDR3 totals 15 residues. Germline CDR1 is MNHEY and CDR2 is SVGAGI. The CDR3 bases are TGTGCCAGCAGTTACGCCCCAGGGGGCTTTGAAAAACTGTTTTTT. It is translated as CASSYAPGGFEKLFF.

This rearrangement joins TRBV7-3 to TRBJ2-5, with D perhaps TRBD1 (5 bases). V lost 5 bases and J lost 2, with 12 bases in between. CDR3 size: 14 residues. The germline V gene encodes CDR1 SGHTA and CDR2 FQGTGA. This CDR3 reads CASSPSAGQETQYF. The CDR3 DNA reads as TGTGCCAGCAGCCCGAGCGCAGGGCAAGAGACCCAGTACTTC.

This chain uses TRBV5-4 with TRBJ2-5; the D gene is possibly TRBD2 (7 bases). Per the germline V gene, CDR1 is SGHNT and CDR2 is YYREEE (reference sequence). The CDR3 length is 14 residues. The V end was cut by 1 base, the J end by 4 bases, with 11 bases between. Here the CDR3 DNA reads TGTGCCAGCAGCTTGCGGGGGGCAGGAGAGACCCAGTACTTC. This translates into CASSLRGAGETQYF.

The gene calls are TRBV6-5 and TRBJ1-1; tentatively, D is TRBD1 (6 bases). The CDR3 totals 13 residues. Germline values: CDR1 MNHEY, CDR2 SVGAGI. V shed 8 bases and J shed 1 base, with 11 bases lying between them. The CDR3 DNA is TGTGCCAGCCGGGGGGCCGGGAACACTGAAGCTTTCTTT. This codes for CASRGAGNTEAFF.

V usage is TRBV24-1 and J usage is TRBJ2-3; D uncertain. The CDR3 length is 11 residues. CDR1 KGHDR and CDR2 SFDVKD come from the germline V gene. The germline V and J ends were trimmed by 6 bases and 5 bases, with 5 bases remaining between them. CDR3 protein: CATSQLDTQYF. The CDR3 bases are TGTGCCACCAGTCAACTAGATACGCAGTATTTT.

This chain links TRBV7-2 with TRBJ2-1, with D hard to call. Germline V gene sequence: CDR1 SGHTA, CDR2 FQGNSA. The CDR3 consists of 15 residues. V lost 7 bases, J lost 5 bases, and 18 bases lay in between. The CDR3 nucleotides are TGTGCCAGCAAATCGTCCCGGGTTGCAAACAATGAGCAGTTCTTC. This encodes CASKSSRVANNEQFF.

In its sample, this clone was seen once. The V gene is TRBV27, the J gene TRBJ2-1; 9 nucleotides line up with TRBD2. Germline CDR1 is MNHEY and CDR2 is SMNVEV (reference sequence). CDR3 length: 15 amino acids. Trimming removed 3 bases from V and 9 bases from J; junction bases left unmatched: 9. CDR3 DNA sequence: TGTGCCAGCAGTTTCGGTAGCGGGAGAGAGGGTGAGCAGTTCTTC. This encodes CASSFGSGREGEQFF.

In DNA form, the CDR3 reads TGTGCCAGCAGTGCGGACAGGCCCTACGAGCAGTACTTC. Translating gives CASSADRPYEQYF. The rearrangement joins TRBV12-3 or TRBV12-4 to TRBJ2-7; TRBD1 matches at 7 bases. The CDR3 loop spans 13 amino acids. The V and J ends lost 5 bases and 2 bases, in that order; junction bases with no gene match: 3.

The V and J genes are TRBV5-6 and TRBJ1-4; no definite D call. Germline V CDR1 and CDR2: SGHDT, YYEEEE. V was shortened by 1 base and J by 3 bases, with 10 bases between the two germline ends. The CDR3 runs 15 residues. The CDR3: CASSLLGRANEKLFF. The DNA of the CDR3 is TGTGCCAGCAGCTTGTTGGGGAGGGCTAATGAAAAACTGTTTTTT.

The gene calls are TRBV19 and TRBJ2-2; TRBD1 matches 10 bases. The V gene's germline CDR1 is LNHDA and CDR2 SQIVND (reference sequence). J gave up 4 bases and V 5 bases, and 4 bases lay outside the gene matches. The CDR3 is 15 amino acids. CDR3 nucleotides: TGTGCCAGTAGTGGGGGGACAGGGGTCACCGGGGAGCTGTTTTTT. It translates to CASSGGTGVTGELFF.

The V call is TRBV30, the J call TRBJ1-4; D gene uncertain. The germline V gene has CDR1 GTSNPN and CDR2 SVGIG (reference sequence). Between the trimmed V and J ends, which lost 2 bases and 7 bases, there was a span of 5 bases. This CDR3 has 11 residues. For the CDR3, the DNA is TGTGCCTGGAGTCTGCGTGAAAAACTGTTTTTT. Its translation: CAWSLREKLFF.

The chain combines TRBV5-8 with TRBJ1-4, with 7 bases identical to TRBD1. V trimming: 4 bases; J trimming: 6 bases; junction bases outside the gene matches: 9. This CDR3 has 15 residues. Germline V gene lookup returns CDR1 SGHTS and CDR2 YDEGEE. In nucleotides, the CDR3 is TGTGCCAGCAGCCCGATCAGACAGGGTGATGAAAAACTGTTTTTT. Protein: CASSPIRQGDEKLFF.

The chain combines TRBV19 with TRBJ2-5; possibly TRBD2 for D (6 bases). The ends were cut back, 3 bases at V and 2 bases at J, with 10 bases in the middle. Germline values: CDR1 LNHDA, CDR2 SQIVND (reference sequence). There are 14 residues in the CDR3. CDR3 in amino acids: CASSIGRPQETQYF. For the CDR3, the DNA is TGTGCCAGTAGTATCGGGAGACCACAAGAGACCCAGTACTTC.

J is TRBJ2-7 and V is TRBV24-1; 9 bases map to TRBD2. The V gene's germline CDR1 is KGHDR and CDR2 SFDVKD. The CDR3 length is 14 residues. V gave up 9 bases and J gave up 5 bases; unmatched junction bases: 10. The CDR3, as DNA: TGTGCCACCCAGAGCGGGAGGATCGGCGACGAGCAGTACTTC. This gives the protein CATQSGRIGDEQYF.

The chain couples TRBV28 to TRBJ2-7, with D possibly matching TRBD1 (6 bases). V lost 6 bases and J 4 bases, leaving 16 bases between the germline ends. The CDR3 totals 14 residues. Germline V lookup: CDR1 MDHEN, CDR2 SYDVKM. In DNA form, the CDR3 reads TGTGCCAGCAGCACTCCCGGGACATCGTACGAGCAGTACTTC. It is translated as CASSTPGTSYEQYF.

This clone showed up just a few times. The V call is TRBV5-4, the J call TRBJ1-1; D might be TRBD1 (5 bases). The CDR3 has 14 residues. V was cut by 4 bases and J by 1 base, with 11 bases left in between. Germline assignment: CDR1 SGHNT and CDR2 YYREEE (reference sequence). The CDR3 DNA is TGTGCCAGCAGCCGGTTAGGACAGAACACTGAAGCTTTCTTT. It translates to CASSRLGQNTEAFF.

The V and J genes are TRBV5-1 and TRBJ1-4; 7 bases align to TRBD1. V was clipped by 4 bases and J by 8 bases; unmatched bases: 11. The CDR3 consists of 15 residues. In germline, CDR1 is SGHRS, CDR2 YFSETQ. This CDR3 is CASSEQDRDLEKLFF. As DNA, the CDR3 is TGCGCCAGCAGCGAGCAAGACAGGGATTTGGAAAAACTGTTTTTT.